One and the same sample provided the 20 T cell receptor beta chains below, sequenced in a study of post-analysis software for immune sequencing data. Their cognate antigens are unknown. Regarding the study as a whole: TRBV5-6, TRBV5-1 and TRBV20-1 belonged to a set of a few TRBV segments that were more frequent in patients than controls.

cDNA libraries for TCR beta contained unique molecular identifiers. TCRdb recomputed calls from the PCR reads with MiXCR, one row per CDR3 protein. Among a few hundred thousand distinct CDR3 sequences listed, around 34% were seen once. The sample comprised blood. Receptor source: a girl aged 2-17 years with multiple sclerosis.

The chain joins TRBV12-3 or TRBV12-4 to TRBJ2-3, with 15 bases matching TRBD2. The junction had 10 bases not matched to a gene; V was cut back by 2 bases and J by 1 base. This CDR3 has 20 residues. In nucleotides, the CDR3 is TGTGCCAGCAGTTTATTCTGGACTAGCGGGGGGGCACGGGGCACAGATACGCAGTATTTT. The encoded protein is CASSLFWTSGGARGTDTQYF.

A remark on this clonotype: A much larger clone is a single base away; this may be a read error. The chain carries TRBV24-1 and TRBJ2-5; 8 positions agree with TRBD1. V lost 5 bases, J lost 2 bases, and 6 bases stayed unmatched. This CDR3 comprises 15 residues. Per germline, CDR1 KGHDR and CDR2 SFDVKD. The CDR3 region has the DNA TGTGCCACCAGTGCCCGCCGACAGGGGCAAGAGACCCAGTACTTC. Amino acids: CATSARRQGQETQYF.

This clonotype came up a few times. The chain carries TRBV9 and TRBJ2-3; possible D gene TRBD2, 5 bases. The V end was cut by 6 bases, the J end by 1 base, with 6 bases between. The V gene's germline CDR1 is SGDLS and CDR2 YYNGEE. The CDR3 spans 12 residues. Written as DNA, the CDR3 is TGTGCCAGCACCGGGGGCACAGATACGCAGTATTTT. Protein product: CASTGGTDTQYF.

The CDR3 loop is CASSLVAGPGGETQYF. DNA of the CDR3: TGTGCCAGCAGCTTAGTCGCGGGGCCGGGGGGAGAGACCCAGTACTTC. The chain carries TRBV11-2 and TRBJ2-5; the match to TRBD2 covers 7 bases. Germline-derived CDR1 and CDR2 are SGHAT and FQNNGV. V dropped 1 base and J dropped 4; count of bases not matched to a gene: 9. CDR3 size: 16 residues.

This clonotype was found a few times. The chain has TRBV15 and TRBJ2-2; a possible D gene is TRBD1 (5 bases). V was pared by 5 bases and J by 5 bases, with 12 bases between. Germline V gene data show CDR1 as LNHNV and CDR2 as YYDKDF (reference sequence). The CDR3 spans 14 residues. CDR3 residues: CATSPSRQTGELFF. CDR3 sequence (DNA): TGTGCCACCAGCCCAAGCCGACAGACCGGGGAGCTGTTTTTT.

This chain connects TRBV20-1 to TRBJ2-2; D gene ambiguous. Germline V CDR1 and CDR2: DFQATT, SNEGSKA (reference sequence). The CDR3 spans 15 residues. Trimming took 0 bases from V and 7 from J, leaving 15 bases between them. DNA for the CDR3: TGCAGTGCTAGAGACCCTACGTCAGGCGACGGGGAGCTGTTTTTT. Translation: CSARDPTSGDGELFF.

This clonotype occurred many times. The chain uses TRBV20-1 and TRBJ1-2; a weak D match, TRBD1 (6 bases). The CDR3 is 16 amino acids. V lost 3 bases to trimming and J lost 0 bases, with 17 bases between them. Germline loops: CDR1 DFQATT, CDR2 SNEGSKA (reference sequence). The CDR3 is CSASLNRDSANYGYTF. The CDR3, as DNA: TGCAGTGCTAGTTTAAACAGGGATTCAGCTAACTATGGCTACACCTTC.

The J gene is TRBJ2-3, the V gene TRBV7-3, with 13 positions matching TRBD2. Per the germline V gene, CDR1 is SGHTA and CDR2 is FQGTGA. The CDR3 is made up of 17 amino acids. Germline trimming cut 4 bases from V and 2 bases from J; bases unmatched to any gene: 6. DNA of the CDR3: TGTGCCAGCAGCTCCGCCGGACTAGCGGGGGACACAGATACGCAGTATTTT. Translating it yields CASSSAGLAGDTDTQYF.

The J gene is TRBJ1-5, the V gene TRBV28; no definite D call. The CDR3 has 14 residues. The germline V gene has CDR1 MDHEN and CDR2 SYDVKM. The V and J ends lost 7 bases and 7 bases respectively, with 17 bases between them. The chain's CDR3 is CASTSINSNQPQHF. The CDR3 DNA reads TGTGCCAGCACCTCGATTAATTCAAACCAGCCCCAGCATTTT.

In this sample, this clonotype turned up a few times. This rearrangement joins TRBV7-9 to TRBJ2-5; weak D call: TRBD2 (6 bases). Trimming removed 4 bases at V and 0 bases at J, with 12 bases between. The CDR3 sequence is 15 residues long. Germline assignment: CDR1 SEHNR and CDR2 FQNEAQ (reference sequence). The CDR3 reads CASSSTDYYQETQYF. CDR3 DNA: TGTGCCAGCAGCTCCACGGACTACTACCAAGAGACCCAGTACTTC.

A few counts support this clonotype. The chain combines TRBV3-1 with TRBJ2-5; D might be TRBD1 (5 bases). There are 15 residues in the CDR3. V was trimmed by 4 bases and J by 1 base, leaving 13 bases between them. Germline CDR1 LGHDT, CDR2 YNNKEL (reference sequence). The CDR3 spells CASSPSQGPQETQYF. The CDR3 nucleotides read TGTGCCAGCAGCCCTTCGCAGGGCCCCCAAGAGACCCAGTACTTC.

V and J are TRBV7-9 and TRBJ2-1, with 15 bases aligning to TRBD2. The trim removed 6 bases at V and 0 bases at J, leaving 6 bases unmatched. Germline V gene data show CDR1 as SEHNR and CDR2 as FQNEAQ (reference sequence). The CDR3 runs 18 residues. CDR3 loop: CASRGTSGGSSSYNEQFF. The CDR3 DNA reads as TGTGCCAGCAGGGGGACTAGCGGGGGGTCGAGCTCCTACAATGAGCAGTTCTTC.

The chain carries TRBV19 and TRBJ1-1, with TRBD1 identical over 9 bases. The CDR3 has 13 amino acids. The germline CDR1 and CDR2 sequences are LNHDA and SQIVND (reference sequence). With V trimmed by 6 bases and J by 10 bases, 9 bases remained unmatched. The CDR3 nucleotides read TGTGCCAGTAGCCGGACAGGGGCCGGGGGAGCTTTCTTT. The encoded protein is CASSRTGAGGAFF.

The chain recombines TRBV29-1 with TRBJ1-2; no definite D call. V dropped 2 bases and J dropped 5 bases, with 3 bases sitting between them. CDR1 and CDR2 (germline): SQVTM, ANQGSEA. The CDR3 totals 10 residues. CDR3 loop: CSVEQYGYTF. DNA for the CDR3: TGCAGCGTTGAACAGTATGGCTACACCTTC.

This sequence joins TRBV5-8 and TRBJ2-5, with 9 bases matching TRBD2. The V and J ends lost 0 bases and 1 base, in that order; junction bases with no gene match: 7. Germline V gives CDR1 SGHTS, CDR2 YDEGEE. This CDR3 has 17 residues. In DNA, the CDR3 is TGTGCCAGCAGCTTGGGCTCTAGCGGGGTAAGCCAAGAGACCCAGTACTTC. It specifies CASSLGSSGVSQETQYF.

V is TRBV11-2 and J is TRBJ1-4; a possible D gene is TRBD1 (5 bases). V dropped 5 bases and J dropped 4 bases, with 14 bases sitting between them. The CDR3 spans 15 residues. Germline V CDR1 and CDR2: SGHAT, FQNNGV. The CDR3: CASSLPGVGNEKLFF. The CDR3 nucleotides read TGTGCCAGCAGCCTTCCGGGGGTTGGTAATGAAAAACTGTTTTTT.

As concerns this clonotype: Germline and junction disagree at one end, which may indicate a read error. V and J are TRBV5-1 and TRBJ2-1; D gene unclear. This CDR3 has 15 amino acids. Germline CDR1 is SGHRS and CDR2 is YFSETQ. The CDR3 DNA sequence: TGCGCCAGCAGCTTGGCCCGGCTCTCCTACAATGGGCAGTTCTTC. Residues: CASSLARLSYNGQFF.

Points on this clonotype: An end of the junction does not agree with germline; a read error may underlie this. J is TRBJ1-2 and V is TRBV7-9, with TRBD1 as a possible D gene (6 bases). Germline CDR1 and CDR2: SEHNR and FQNEAQ (reference sequence). The CDR3 is 13 residues long. The CDR3 spells CASSFTGTYGYTF. Here the CDR3 DNA reads TGCGCCAGCAGCTTTACAGGGACCTATGGCTACACCTTC.

This clonotype showed up just a few times. The chain couples TRBV12-3 or TRBV12-4 to TRBJ2-5, with D tentatively TRBD1 (5 bases). Trimming left V 1 base short and J 0 bases short, with 12 bases between. The CDR3 runs 16 residues. DNA for the CDR3: TGTGCCAGCAGTTTAGGGGGCCCAGTCTACCAAGAGACCCAGTACTTC. It translates to CASSLGGPVYQETQYF.

This clonotype occurred a few times. The rearrangement links TRBV7-9 to TRBJ2-1; D remains unclear. This CDR3 contains 13 residues. Germline values: CDR1 SEHNR, CDR2 FQNEAQ (reference sequence). V was pared by 1 base and J by 5 bases, with 6 bases between. CDR3 region: CASSLVSNNEQFF. Written as DNA, the CDR3 is TGTGCCAGCAGCTTAGTATCCAACAATGAGCAGTTCTTC.